Sequencing of this T cell receptor beta chain was carried out in a study of cytomegalovirus exposure and HLA in healthy donors. Study conclusions and caveats: Cytomegalovirus association was listed for approximately 150 TCR beta chains. Cytomegalovirus status, reportedly, was diagnosed with high specificity and sensitivity by the classifier. TCR sequences were mostly rare, though some public TCRs occurred in many donors.

Profiled with immunoSEQ multiplex PCR; TCRdb holds only in-frame clones, not every one. The sample holds some 130,000 clones; 84% are singletons and the top ten take more than 1.4%. The study drew the donors from its approximately 120-subject validation cohort, separate from the approximately 700-subject first cohort. This clone was counted once. Its cognate antigen is unknown. V lost 3 bases and J 9 bases, leaving 15 bases between the germline ends. The germline gives CDR1 LNHDA, CDR2 SQIVND (reference sequence). The CDR3 length is 15 residues. The chain joins TRBV19 to TRBJ1-6, with a weak D call TRBD1 (5 bases). The source material was PBMCs. This receptor was identified in a woman younger than 45 in good health and CMV-seronegative. This CDR3 is CASSIMAQDFSPLHF. Written as DNA, the CDR3 is TGTGCCAGTAGTATCATGGCACAGGATTTTTCACCCCTCCACTTT.